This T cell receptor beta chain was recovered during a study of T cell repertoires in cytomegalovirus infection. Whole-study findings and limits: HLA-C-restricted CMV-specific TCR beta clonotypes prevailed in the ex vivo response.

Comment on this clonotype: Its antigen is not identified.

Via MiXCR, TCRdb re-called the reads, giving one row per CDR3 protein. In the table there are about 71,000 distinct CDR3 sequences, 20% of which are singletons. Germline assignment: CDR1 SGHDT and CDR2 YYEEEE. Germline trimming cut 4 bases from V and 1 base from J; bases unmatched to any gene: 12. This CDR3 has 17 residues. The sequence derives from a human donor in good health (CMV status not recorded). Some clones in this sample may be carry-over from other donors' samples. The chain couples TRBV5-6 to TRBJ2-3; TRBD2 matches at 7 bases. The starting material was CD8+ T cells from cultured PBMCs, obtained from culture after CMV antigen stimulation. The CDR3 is CASSGWTRTGRTDTQYF. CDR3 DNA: TGTGCCAGCAGCGGATGGACTAGGACGGGGCGCACAGATACGCAGTATTTT.